These 10 T cell receptor beta chains came from one sample sequenced in a study of T-cell reconstitution after alpha-beta-depleted transplantation in children. Unique molecular identifiers were incorporated when the TCRbeta library was constructed. TCRdb re-derived calls from the PCR reads in MiXCR, one entry per CDR3 protein. The sample includes tens of thousands of distinct CDR3 sequences, around a tenth of them seen just once. The sample in question was PBMCs, mostly from graft donor cells, obtained 60 days after TCRalphabeta/CD19-depleted stem cell transplant. The receptor source for this set is a male patient between 2 and 15 years old who had a stem cell transplant for chronic granulomatous disease, so the T cells may come from the graft donor.

This clonotype was seen repeatedly, ten times or more. The V and J genes are TRBV4-3 and TRBJ2-1; 10 bases map to TRBD1. With 1 base clipped from V and 10 bases from J, the junction kept 10 bases outside the gene matches. The CDR3 totals 16 residues. CDR1 is LGHNA and CDR2 is YSLEER in the germline V gene. The CDR3 nucleotides are TGCGCCAGCAGCCAAGCCCCGGGACAGGGGTATGGAGAGCAGTTCTTC. This codes for CASSQAPGQGYGEQFF.

This clonotype was observed a handful of times. The gene calls are TRBV20-1 and TRBJ2-7; D may be TRBD1 (6 bases). This CDR3 has 13 residues. Germline V gene lookup returns CDR1 DFQATT and CDR2 SNEGSKA (reference sequence). V was trimmed by 6 bases and J by 1 base, leaving 13 bases between them. The CDR3 protein is CSAGARGSYEQYF. DNA for the CDR3: TGCAGTGCCGGGGCCAGGGGATCCTACGAGCAGTACTTC.

This clonotype showed up many times. The chain recombines TRBV30 with TRBJ2-2, with 7 positions matching TRBD1. From germline, CDR1 is GTSNPN and CDR2 SVGIG (reference sequence). This CDR3 spans 17 amino acids. V lost 2 bases, J lost 1 base, and 10 bases stayed unmatched. CDR3 sequence reads: CAWSPIDRDQNTGELFF. The CDR3 coding sequence is TGTGCCTGGAGTCCCATAGACAGGGACCAGAACACCGGGGAGCTGTTTTTT.

This clonotype appeared many times. The chain joins TRBV12-3 or TRBV12-4 to TRBJ2-5; TRBD2 is a possible D gene (6 bases). The CDR3 has 14 amino acids. The V and J ends lost 5 bases and 5 bases respectively, with 15 bases between them. In DNA form, the CDR3 reads TGTGCCAGCAGTGCCCGGACTACGGGGGAGACCCAGTACTTC. Translated: CASSARTTGETQYF.

A few counts support this clonotype. The chain carries TRBV3-1 and TRBJ2-1; perhaps TRBD2 as D (7 bases). V dropped 3 bases and J dropped 0 bases, with 21 bases sitting between them. The CDR3 length is 19 residues. Germline V gives CDR1 LGHDT, CDR2 YNNKEL (reference sequence). The CDR3 protein is CASSHGGRVVVGSYNEQFF. Written as DNA, the CDR3 is TGTGCCAGCAGCCACGGGGGGCGGGTTGTGGTGGGCTCCTACAATGAGCAGTTCTTC.

This clonotype occurred many times. J is TRBJ2-7 and V is TRBV7-6; D is unclear. This CDR3 spans 15 amino acids. V was shortened by 5 bases and J by 3 bases, with 17 bases between the two germline ends. The germline CDR1 and CDR2 sequences are SGHVS and FNYEAQ. CDR3: CASSPGVVSGYEQYF. In DNA, the CDR3 is TGTGCCAGCAGCCCCGGTGTAGTTTCGGGCTACGAGCAGTACTTC.

This clonotype was observed at least ten times. The chain uses TRBV3-1 and TRBJ2-2, with D possibly being TRBD1 (6 bases). The CDR3 contains 16 residues. V gave up 1 base and J gave up 2 bases, with 11 bases separating them. In germline, CDR1 is LGHDT, CDR2 YNNKEL (reference sequence). CDR3 nucleotides: TGTGCCAGCAGCCAAGGGACAGCTTTAAACACCGGGGAGCTGTTTTTT. Translated, it gives CASSQGTALNTGELFF.

This clonotype has a count of ten or more. This chain links TRBV7-2 with TRBJ1-3; the D is unclear. The V and J ends lost 0 bases and 0 bases respectively, with 12 bases between them. Germline V lookup: CDR1 SGHTA, CDR2 FQGNSA. The CDR3 runs 17 residues. CDR3 DNA: TGTGCCAGCAGCTTAGCGCTAAGGGCGAGCTCTGGAAACACCATATATTTT. This codes for CASSLALRASSGNTIYF. Supplemented by reference TRBV7-2 and TRBJ1-3, the full variable domain reads GAGVSQSPSNKVTEKGKDVELRCDPISGHTALYWYRQSLGQGLEFLIYFQGNSAPDKSGLPSDRFSAERTGGSVSTLTIQRTQQEDSAVYLCASSLALRASSGNTIYFGEGSWLTVV.

For this clonotype: With a much larger clone just one base away, this may be a read error. The genes are TRBV28 and TRBJ2-2, with D tentatively TRBD2 (6 bases). Trimming took 7 bases from V and 4 from J, leaving 13 bases between them. CDR1 and CDR2 from the germline V gene are MDHEN and SYDVKM. The CDR3 is made up of 14 amino acids. For the CDR3, the DNA is TGTGCCAGCACCAGCAGGGAGGCCACCGGGGAGCTGTTTTTT. It is translated as CASTSREATGELFF.

This clonotype was seen only a few times. V usage is TRBV6-5 and J usage is TRBJ1-5; TRBD1 is a possible D gene (5 bases). The CDR3 sequence is 16 residues long. Germline CDR1 reads MNHEY; CDR2 reads SVGAGI. The V and J ends lost 6 bases and 2 bases respectively, with 17 bases between them. The CDR3 loop reads CASRATTVTGNQPQHF. The CDR3 DNA reads TGTGCCAGCAGGGCTACGACAGTTACGGGCAATCAGCCCCAGCATTTT.